The clone carrying this T cell receptor (beta chain) was seen ten or more times. The entry originates in a study of identical twins. Germline V gene data show CDR1 as LNHNV and CDR2 as YYDKDF (reference sequence). The CDR3 has 14 amino acids. V lost 3 bases to trimming and J lost 6 bases, with 14 bases between them. MiXCR, run by TCRdb on the 5' RACE reads, gives a single entry per CDR3 protein. Of approximately 690,000 distinct CDR3 sequences in the sample, less than 7% are singletons; the top ten hold about 2%. This sequence was found in a young man in good health. The sequencing sample was made of naive T cells sorted from blood. The chain combines TRBV15 with TRBJ1-2; D is perhaps TRBD1 (5 bases). The CDR3 loop is CATSSRANENGYTF. The CDR3 DNA reads TGTGCCACCAGCAGCAGGGCCAACGAGAATGGCTACACCTTC. The full variable domain, with the rest looked up from reference TRBV15 and TRBJ1-2, is DAMVIQNPRYQVTQFGKPVTLSCSQTLNHNVMYWYQQKSSQAPKLLFHYYDKDFNNEADTPDNFQSRRPNTSFCFLDIRSPGLGDTAMYLCATSSRANENGYTFGSGTRLTVV.